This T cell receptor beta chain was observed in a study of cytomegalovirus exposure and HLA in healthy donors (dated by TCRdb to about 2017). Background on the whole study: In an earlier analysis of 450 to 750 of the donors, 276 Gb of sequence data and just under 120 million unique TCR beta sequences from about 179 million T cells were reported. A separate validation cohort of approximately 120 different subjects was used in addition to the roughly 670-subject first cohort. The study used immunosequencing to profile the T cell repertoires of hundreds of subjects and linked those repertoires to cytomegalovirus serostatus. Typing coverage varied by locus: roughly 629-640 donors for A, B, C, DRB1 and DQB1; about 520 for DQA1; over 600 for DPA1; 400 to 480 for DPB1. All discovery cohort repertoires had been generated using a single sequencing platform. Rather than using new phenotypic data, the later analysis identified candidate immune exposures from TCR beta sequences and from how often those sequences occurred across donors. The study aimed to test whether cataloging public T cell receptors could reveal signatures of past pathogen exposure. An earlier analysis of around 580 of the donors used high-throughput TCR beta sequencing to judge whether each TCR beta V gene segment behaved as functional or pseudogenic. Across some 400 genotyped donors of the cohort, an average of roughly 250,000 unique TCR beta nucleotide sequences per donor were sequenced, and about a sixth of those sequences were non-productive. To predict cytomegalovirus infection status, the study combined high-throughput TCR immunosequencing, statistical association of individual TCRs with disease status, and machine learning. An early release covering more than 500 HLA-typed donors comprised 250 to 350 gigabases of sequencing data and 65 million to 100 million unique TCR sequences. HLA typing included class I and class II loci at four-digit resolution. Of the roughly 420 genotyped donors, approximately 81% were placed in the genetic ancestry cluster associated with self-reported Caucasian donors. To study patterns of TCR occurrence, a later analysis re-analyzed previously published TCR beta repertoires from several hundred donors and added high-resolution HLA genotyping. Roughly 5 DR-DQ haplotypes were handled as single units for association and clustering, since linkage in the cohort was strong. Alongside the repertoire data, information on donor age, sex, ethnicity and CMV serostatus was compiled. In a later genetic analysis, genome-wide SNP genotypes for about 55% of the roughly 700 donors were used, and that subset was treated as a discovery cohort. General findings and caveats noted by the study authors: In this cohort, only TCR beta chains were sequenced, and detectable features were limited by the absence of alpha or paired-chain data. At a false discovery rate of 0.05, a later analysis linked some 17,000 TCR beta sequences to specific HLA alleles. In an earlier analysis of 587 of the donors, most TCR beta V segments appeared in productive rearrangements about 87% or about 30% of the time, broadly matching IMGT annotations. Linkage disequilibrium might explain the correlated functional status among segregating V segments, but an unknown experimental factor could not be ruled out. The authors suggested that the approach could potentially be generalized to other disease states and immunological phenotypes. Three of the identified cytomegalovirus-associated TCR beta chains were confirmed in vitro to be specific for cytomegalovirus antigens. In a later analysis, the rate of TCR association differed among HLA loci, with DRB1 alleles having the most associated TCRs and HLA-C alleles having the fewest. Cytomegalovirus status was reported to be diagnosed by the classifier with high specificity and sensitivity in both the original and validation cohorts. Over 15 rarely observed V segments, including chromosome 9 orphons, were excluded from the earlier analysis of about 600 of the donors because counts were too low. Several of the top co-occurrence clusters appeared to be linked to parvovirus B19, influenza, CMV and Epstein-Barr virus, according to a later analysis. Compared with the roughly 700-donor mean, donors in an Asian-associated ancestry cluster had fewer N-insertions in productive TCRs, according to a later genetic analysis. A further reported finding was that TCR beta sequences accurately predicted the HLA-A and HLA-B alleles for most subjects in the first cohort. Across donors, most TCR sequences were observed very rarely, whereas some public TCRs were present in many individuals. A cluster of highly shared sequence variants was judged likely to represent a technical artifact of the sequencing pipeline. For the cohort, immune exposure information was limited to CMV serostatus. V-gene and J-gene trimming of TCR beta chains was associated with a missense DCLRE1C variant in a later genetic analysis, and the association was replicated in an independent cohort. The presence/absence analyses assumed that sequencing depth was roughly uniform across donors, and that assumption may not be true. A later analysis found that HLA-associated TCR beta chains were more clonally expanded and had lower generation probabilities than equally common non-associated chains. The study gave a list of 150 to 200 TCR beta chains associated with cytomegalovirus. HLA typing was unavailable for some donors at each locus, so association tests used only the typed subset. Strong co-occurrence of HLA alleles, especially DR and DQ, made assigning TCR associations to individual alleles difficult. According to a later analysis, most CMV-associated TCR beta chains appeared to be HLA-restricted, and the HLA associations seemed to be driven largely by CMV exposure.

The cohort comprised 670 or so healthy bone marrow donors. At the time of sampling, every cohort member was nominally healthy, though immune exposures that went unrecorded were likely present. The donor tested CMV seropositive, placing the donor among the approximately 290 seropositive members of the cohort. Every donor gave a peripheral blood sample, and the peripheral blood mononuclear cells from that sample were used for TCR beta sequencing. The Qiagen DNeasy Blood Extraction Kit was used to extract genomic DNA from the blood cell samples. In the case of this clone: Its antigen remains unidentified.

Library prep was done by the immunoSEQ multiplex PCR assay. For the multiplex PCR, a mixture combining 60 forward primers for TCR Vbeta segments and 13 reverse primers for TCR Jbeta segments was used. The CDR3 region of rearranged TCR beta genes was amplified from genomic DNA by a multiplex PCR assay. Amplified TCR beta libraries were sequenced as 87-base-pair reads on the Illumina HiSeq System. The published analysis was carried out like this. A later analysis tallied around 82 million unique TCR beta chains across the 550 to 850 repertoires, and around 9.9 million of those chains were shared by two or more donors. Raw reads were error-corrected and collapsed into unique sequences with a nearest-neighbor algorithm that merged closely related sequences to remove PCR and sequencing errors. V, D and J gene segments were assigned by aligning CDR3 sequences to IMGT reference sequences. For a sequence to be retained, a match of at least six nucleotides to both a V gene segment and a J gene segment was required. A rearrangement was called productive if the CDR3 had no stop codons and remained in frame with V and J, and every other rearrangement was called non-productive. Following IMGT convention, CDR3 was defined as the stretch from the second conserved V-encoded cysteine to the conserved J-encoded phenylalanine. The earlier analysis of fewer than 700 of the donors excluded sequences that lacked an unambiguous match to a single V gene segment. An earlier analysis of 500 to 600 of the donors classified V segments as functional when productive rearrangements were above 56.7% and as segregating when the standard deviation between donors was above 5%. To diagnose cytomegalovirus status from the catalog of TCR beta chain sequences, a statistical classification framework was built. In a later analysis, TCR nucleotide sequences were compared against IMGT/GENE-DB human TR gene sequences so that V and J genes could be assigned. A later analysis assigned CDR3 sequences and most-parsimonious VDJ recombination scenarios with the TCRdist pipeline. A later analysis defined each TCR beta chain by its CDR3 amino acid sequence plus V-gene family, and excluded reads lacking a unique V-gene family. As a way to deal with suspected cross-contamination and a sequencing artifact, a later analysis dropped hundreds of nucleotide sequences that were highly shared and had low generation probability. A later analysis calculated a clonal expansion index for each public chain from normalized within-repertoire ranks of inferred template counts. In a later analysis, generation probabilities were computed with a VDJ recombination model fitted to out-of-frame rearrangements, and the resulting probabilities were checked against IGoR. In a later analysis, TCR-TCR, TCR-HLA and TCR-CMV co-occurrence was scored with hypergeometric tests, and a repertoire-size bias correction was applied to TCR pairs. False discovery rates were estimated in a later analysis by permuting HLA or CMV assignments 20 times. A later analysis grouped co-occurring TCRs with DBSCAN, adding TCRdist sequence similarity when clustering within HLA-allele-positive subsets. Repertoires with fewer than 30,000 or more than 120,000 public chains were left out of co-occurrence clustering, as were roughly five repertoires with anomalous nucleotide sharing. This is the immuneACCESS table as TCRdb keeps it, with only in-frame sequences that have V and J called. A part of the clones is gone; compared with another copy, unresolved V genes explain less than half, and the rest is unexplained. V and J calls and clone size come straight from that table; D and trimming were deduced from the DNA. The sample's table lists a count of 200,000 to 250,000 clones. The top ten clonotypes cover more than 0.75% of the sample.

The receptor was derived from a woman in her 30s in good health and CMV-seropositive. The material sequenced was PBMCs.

The sequenced DNA: TGTGCCAGCAGTGACGTTGGCCCAGCCTACAATGAGCAGTTCTTC. Translated, it reads CASSDVGPAYNEQFF. The chain is made from TRBV2 and TRBJ2-1; the D segment cannot be called with confidence. Per the germline V gene, SNHLY is the CDR1 and FYNNEI is the CDR2. The cysteine opens and the phenylalanine closes a CDR3 of 15 amino acids. The read is trimmed to its CDR3 DNA, 45 bases read in frame from base 1. Trimming costs V 3 bases and J 2 bases, and their ends lie 11 bases apart.